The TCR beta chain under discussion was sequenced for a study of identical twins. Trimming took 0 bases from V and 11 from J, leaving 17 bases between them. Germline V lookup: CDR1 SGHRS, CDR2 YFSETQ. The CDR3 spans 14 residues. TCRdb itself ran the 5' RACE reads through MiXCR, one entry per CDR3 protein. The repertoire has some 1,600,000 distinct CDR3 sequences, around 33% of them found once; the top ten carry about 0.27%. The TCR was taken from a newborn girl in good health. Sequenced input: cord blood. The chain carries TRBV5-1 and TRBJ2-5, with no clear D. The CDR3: CASSLGSWNNEQYF. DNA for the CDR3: TGCGCCAGCAGCTTGGGGAGTTGGAACAATGAGCAGTACTTC.